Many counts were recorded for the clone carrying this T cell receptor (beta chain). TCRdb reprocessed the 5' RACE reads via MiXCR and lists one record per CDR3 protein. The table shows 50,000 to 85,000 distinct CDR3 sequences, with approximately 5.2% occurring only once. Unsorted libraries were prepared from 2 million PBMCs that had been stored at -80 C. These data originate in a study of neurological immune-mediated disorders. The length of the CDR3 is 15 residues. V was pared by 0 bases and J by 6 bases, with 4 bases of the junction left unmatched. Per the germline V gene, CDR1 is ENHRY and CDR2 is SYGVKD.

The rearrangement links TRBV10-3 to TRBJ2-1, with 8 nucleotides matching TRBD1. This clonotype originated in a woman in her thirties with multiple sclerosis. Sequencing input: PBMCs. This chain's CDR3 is CAISESGTGRNEQFF. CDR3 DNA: TGTGCCATCAGTGAGTCCGGGACAGGACGCAATGAGCAGTTCTTC.